A selection of T cell receptor beta chains follows, all from one sample in a study of blood T cell repertoires in COVID-19. The method was immunoSEQ multiplex PCR; TCRdb's version includes in-frame clones alone and lacks a portion of them. Of about 260,000 clones in the sample, about 85% were seen once. Sequencing was performed on peripheral blood. The receptors come from a woman aged 45-59 years who had recovered from COVID-19. The CDR3 runs from the conserved cysteine through the conserved F or W. Fields, in order: clone size, D gene, J gene, V gene, CDR3 DNA, CDR3 protein. A D gene is named only where the DNA matches it firmly. Size is omitted from some rows. Given values are once, few, many or a class for expanded clones.

abundance: .
d_gene: .
j_gene: TRBJ2-1
v_gene: TRBV7-2
CDR3nt: TGTGCCAGCAGCTTAGCCCGGGAGAGGAGGAATGAGCAGTTCTTC
CDR3aa: CASSLARERRNEQFF

abundance: .
d_gene: .
j_gene: TRBJ1-2
v_gene: TRBV28
CDR3nt: TGTGCCAGCAGTACGATAAAGAGGACAGCTAACTATGGCTACACCTTC
CDR3aa: CASSTIKRTANYGYTF

abundance: .
d_gene: .
j_gene: TRBJ2-7
v_gene: TRBV7-2
CDR3nt: TGTGCCAGCAGCTTACTATATGAGCAGTACTTC
CDR3aa: CASSLLYEQYF

abundance: .
d_gene: TRBD1
j_gene: TRBJ2-7
v_gene: TRBV11-2
CDR3nt: TGTGCCAGCAGCTGGGACAGGCCTAGCGAGCAGTACTTC
CDR3aa: CASSWDRPSEQYF

abundance: .
d_gene: TRBD1
j_gene: TRBJ2-7
v_gene: TRBV6-5
CDR3nt: TGTGCCAGCAGCCGCAGATACGACCGGACAGGTTCGGTCTTC
CDR3aa: CASSRRYDRTGSVF

abundance: .
d_gene: .
j_gene: TRBJ2-1
v_gene: TRBV2
CDR3nt: TGTGCCAGCAGTGAAAGTCCCGCCGGCAGGGTAGTAGCCAATGAGCAGTTCTTC
CDR3aa: CASSESPAGRVVANEQFF

abundance: .
d_gene: .
j_gene: TRBJ2-2
v_gene: TRBV2
CDR3nt: TGTGCCAACTTGGATCGGGACTCCCCGAACACCGGGGAGCTGTTTTTT
CDR3aa: CANLDRDSPNTGELFF

abundance: .
d_gene: .
j_gene: TRBJ1-4
v_gene: TRBV12-5
CDR3nt: TGTGCTAGTGGTTTGGGCCTCCGGGAAAAACTGTTTTTT
CDR3aa: CASGLGLREKLFF

abundance: .
d_gene: TRBD2
j_gene: TRBJ2-3
v_gene: TRBV2
CDR3nt: TGTGCCAGCAGAGGGACTAGCGGGAGTACAGATACGCAGTATTTT
CDR3aa: CASRGTSGSTDTQYF

abundance: .
d_gene: .
j_gene: TRBJ2-2
v_gene: TRBV24-1
CDR3nt: TGTGCCACCGCGGGCGACACCGGGGAGCTGTTTTTT
CDR3aa: CATAGDTGELFF

abundance: .
d_gene: TRBD1
j_gene: TRBJ2-5
v_gene: TRBV5-1
CDR3nt: TGCGCCAGCAGCTTGGCCGTAGCAGGGGGCATAATGTACGAGACCCAGTACTTC
CDR3aa: CASSLAVAGGIMYETQYF

abundance: .
d_gene: .
j_gene: TRBJ1-5
v_gene: TRBV19
CDR3nt: TGTGCCAGTACCGAGGAGGTATGGCAGCCCCAGCATTTT
CDR3aa: CASTEEVWQPQHF

abundance: once
d_gene: .
j_gene: TRBJ1-2
v_gene: TRBV7-2
CDR3nt: TGTGCCAGCAGCACAGCGGTCGGGAACTATGGCTACACCTTC
CDR3aa: CASSTAVGNYGYTF

abundance: .
d_gene: TRBD1
j_gene: TRBJ1-1
v_gene: TRBV9
CDR3nt: TGTGCCAGCAGCATAGGACAGGGGAACACTGAAGCTTTCTTT
CDR3aa: CASSIGQGNTEAFF

abundance: .
d_gene: TRBD2
j_gene: TRBJ2-5
v_gene: TRBV2
CDR3nt: TGTGCCAGCACCGGGGGGGGTGAGACCCAGTACTTC
CDR3aa: CASTGGGETQYF

abundance: .
d_gene: .
j_gene: TRBJ1-2
v_gene: TRBV12-3/TRBV12-4
CDR3nt: TGTGCCAGCAGTCGAATGCCACTCTTC
CDR3aa: CASSRMPLF

abundance: .
d_gene: TRBD1
j_gene: TRBJ2-7
v_gene: TRBV14
CDR3nt: TGTGCCAGCAGCCAATGGCAGGGGGCCCACGAGCAGTACTTC
CDR3aa: CASSQWQGAHEQYF

abundance: .
d_gene: .
j_gene: TRBJ2-1
v_gene: TRBV5-1
CDR3nt: TGCGCCAGCAGCTTGGGACAGAGCTCCTACAATGAGCAGTTCTTC
CDR3aa: CASSLGQSSYNEQFF

abundance: .
d_gene: TRBD2
j_gene: TRBJ2-7
v_gene: TRBV28
CDR3nt: TGTGCCAGCAGTTTAGCGGGAGGCTCCTACGAGCAGTACTTC
CDR3aa: CASSLAGGSYEQYF

abundance: .
d_gene: TRBD2
j_gene: TRBJ2-7
v_gene: TRBV4-2
CDR3nt: TGTGCCAGCAGCCAACTTTCTCGGATAGGTAGTGGATTAAGCGGGAGAGGGTCCAACTACGAGCAGTACTTC
CDR3aa: CASSQLSRIGSGLSGRGSNYEQYF

abundance: .
d_gene: TRBD1
j_gene: TRBJ2-4
v_gene: TRBV29-1
CDR3nt: TGCAGCGTTGTATCCGGACAGGGGAAGTCCCAAGGCATTCAGTACTTC
CDR3aa: CSVVSGQGKSQGIQYF

abundance: .
d_gene: .
j_gene: TRBJ1-2
v_gene: TRBV5-1
CDR3nt: TGCGCCAGCAGCGGCGACACGAGGGCTGGCTACACCTTC
CDR3aa: CASSGDTRAGYTF

abundance: .
d_gene: TRBD2
j_gene: TRBJ2-7
v_gene: TRBV19
CDR3nt: TGTGCCAGTAGTCCGATGGGACTAGCGGACTACGAGCAGTACTTC
CDR3aa: CASSPMGLADYEQYF

abundance: .
d_gene: .
j_gene: TRBJ2-3
v_gene: TRBV13
CDR3nt: TGTGCCAGCAGCCCCCCCAATATCCGGGATACGCAGTATTTT
CDR3aa: CASSPPNIRDTQYF

abundance: .
d_gene: TRBD1
j_gene: TRBJ1-6
v_gene: TRBV28
CDR3nt: TGTGCCAGCAGCTCCTCAGACAGGGTTTATTCACCCCTCCACTTT
CDR3aa: CASSSSDRVYSPLHF

abundance: .
d_gene: TRBD1
j_gene: TRBJ1-2
v_gene: TRBV2
CDR3nt: TGTGCCAGCCTTAGGACAGGGGGGGACTATGGCTACACCTTC
CDR3aa: CASLRTGGDYGYTF

abundance: .
d_gene: TRBD2
j_gene: TRBJ2-1
v_gene: TRBV30
CDR3nt: TGTGCCTCCCGCCCTAGCGGGAGGGCGAATGAGCAGTTCTTC
CDR3aa: CASRPSGRANEQFF

abundance: .
d_gene: TRBD2
j_gene: TRBJ2-7
v_gene: TRBV7-2
CDR3nt: TGTGCCAGCAGCTTCGTCTCGGGACTAGCGTCGAACGAGCAGTACTTC
CDR3aa: CASSFVSGLASNEQYF

abundance: .
d_gene: TRBD2
j_gene: TRBJ2-6
v_gene: TRBV6-2/TRBV6-3
CDR3nt: TGTGCCAGCAGTTACAGAAGGGCGGGGGGCTACTCTGGGGCCAACGTCCTGACTTTC
CDR3aa: CASSYRRAGGYSGANVLTF

abundance: .
d_gene: .
j_gene: TRBJ2-6
v_gene: TRBV18
CDR3nt: TGTGCCAGCTCACTACAGGTTTCTGGGGCCAACGTCCTGACTTTC
CDR3aa: CASSLQVSGANVLTF

abundance: .
d_gene: TRBD2
j_gene: TRBJ2-5
v_gene: TRBV7-2
CDR3nt: TGTGCCAGCAGCTTATTTCGACTAGCGGGAGACGAGACCCAGTACTTC
CDR3aa: CASSLFRLAGDETQYF

abundance: once
d_gene: .
j_gene: TRBJ2-1
v_gene: TRBV7-9
CDR3nt: TGTGCCAGCAGCGAGAAGCGGCGCACCTACAATGAGCAGTTCTTC
CDR3aa: CASSEKRRTYNEQFF

abundance: .
d_gene: TRBD2
j_gene: TRBJ2-3
v_gene: TRBV4-2
CDR3nt: TGTGCCAGCAGCCCCCTAAGCGTCGGGACTAGCGCAACAGATACGCAGTATTTT
CDR3aa: CASSPLSVGTSATDTQYF

abundance: .
d_gene: .
j_gene: TRBJ1-5
v_gene: TRBV7-2
CDR3nt: TGTGCCAGCAGCTCGCATCTAAGTCAGCCCCAGCATTTT
CDR3aa: CASSSHLSQPQHF

abundance: .
d_gene: .
j_gene: TRBJ1-3
v_gene: TRBV11-2
CDR3nt: TGTGCCAGCAGCTTAGAGTTTTGGCCCAGCTCTGGAAACACCATATATTTT
CDR3aa: CASSLEFWPSSGNTIYF

abundance: .
d_gene: .
j_gene: TRBJ1-1
v_gene: TRBV12-3/TRBV12-4
CDR3nt: TGTGCCAGCAGTTTAGTAGGGGACACTGAAGCTTTCTTT
CDR3aa: CASSLVGDTEAFF

abundance: .
d_gene: .
j_gene: TRBJ2-5
v_gene: TRBV11-3
CDR3nt: TGTGCCAGCAGCTTATCTGGCGGGCCGAGGGAGACCCAGTACTTC
CDR3aa: CASSLSGGPRETQYF

abundance: .
d_gene: TRBD2
j_gene: TRBJ2-3
v_gene: TRBV15
CDR3nt: TGTGCCACCAGCAAGCGACTAGCGGGGGGGCAAGCAGATACGCAGTATTTT
CDR3aa: CATSKRLAGGQADTQYF

abundance: .
d_gene: .
j_gene: TRBJ1-5
v_gene: TRBV5-4
CDR3nt: TGTGCAACCAGCCTCCAGGGCGGCAATCAGCCCCAGCATTTT
CDR3aa: CATSLQGGNQPQHF

abundance: .
d_gene: .
j_gene: TRBJ1-2
v_gene: TRBV30
CDR3nt: TGTGCCTGTAGATGGACAGTCTTCTATGGCTACACCTTC
CDR3aa: CACRWTVFYGYTF

abundance: .
d_gene: TRBD1
j_gene: TRBJ1-1
v_gene: TRBV19
CDR3nt: TGTGCCAGTAGTACCTTCGGGACAGGGGGTTCGAGTGAAGCTTTCTTT
CDR3aa: CASSTFGTGGSSEAFF

abundance: once
d_gene: TRBD2
j_gene: TRBJ2-5
v_gene: TRBV7-9
CDR3nt: TGTGCCAGCAGCTCGATGACTAGCGGGAGAGGATCCCAGTACTTC
CDR3aa: CASSSMTSGRGSQYF

abundance: .
d_gene: .
j_gene: TRBJ1-1
v_gene: TRBV7-9
CDR3nt: TGTGCCAGCAGCAGAGCGGGGATGAACACTGAAGCTTTCTTT
CDR3aa: CASSRAGMNTEAFF

abundance: .
d_gene: .
j_gene: TRBJ2-3
v_gene: TRBV18
CDR3nt: TGTGCCAGCTCACCGTCTGATACGCAGTATTTT
CDR3aa: CASSPSDTQYF

abundance: .
d_gene: TRBD2
j_gene: TRBJ2-2
v_gene: TRBV7-3
CDR3nt: TGTGCCAGCAGCTTAGTCTCTATGACTAGCGGGGCCGGGGAGCTGTTTTTT
CDR3aa: CASSLVSMTSGAGELFF

abundance: once
d_gene: TRBD2
j_gene: TRBJ2-2
v_gene: TRBV9
CDR3nt: TGTGCCAGCAGCCTAGCGGGAGATTTCACCGGGGAGCTGTTTTTT
CDR3aa: CASSLAGDFTGELFF

abundance: .
d_gene: TRBD1
j_gene: TRBJ2-5
v_gene: TRBV19
CDR3nt: TGTGCCAGTAGTATAGATCCAGGGGGCTGGGAGACCCAGTACTTC
CDR3aa: CASSIDPGGWETQYF

abundance: .
d_gene: TRBD1
j_gene: TRBJ1-1
v_gene: TRBV19
CDR3nt: TGTGCCAGTAGTTCGGACAGGGGGACCACTGAAGCTTTCTTT
CDR3aa: CASSSDRGTTEAFF

abundance: .
d_gene: TRBD1
j_gene: TRBJ1-4
v_gene: TRBV10-3
CDR3nt: TGTGCCATCAGTGAACAGGGGGGAGAAAAACTGTTTTTT
CDR3aa: CAISEQGGEKLFF

abundance: .
d_gene: .
j_gene: TRBJ2-5
v_gene: TRBV19
CDR3nt: TGTGCCAGTAGTCCCAGGGGTCTAGCGGCCAGGGAGACCCAGTACTTC
CDR3aa: CASSPRGLAARETQYF

abundance: .
d_gene: .
j_gene: TRBJ1-5
v_gene: TRBV2
CDR3nt: TGTGCCAGCAGTTCCCGTGGAGGTGGAAGCAATCAGCCCCAGCATTTT
CDR3aa: CASSSRGGGSNQPQHF

abundance: .
d_gene: TRBD2
j_gene: TRBJ2-1
v_gene: TRBV29-1
CDR3nt: TGCAGCGTACCCGGGACTAGCTGGTACAATGAGCAGTTCTTC
CDR3aa: CSVPGTSWYNEQFF

abundance: .
d_gene: TRBD1
j_gene: TRBJ1-1
v_gene: TRBV7-2
CDR3nt: TGTGCCAGCAGCTCAGGGGGCTCCCCTATGAACACTGAAGCTTTCTTT
CDR3aa: CASSSGGSPMNTEAFF

abundance: .
d_gene: TRBD1
j_gene: TRBJ1-4
v_gene: TRBV5-4
CDR3nt: TGTGCCAGCAGTTCCCAGGGGGCAGGAAAACTGTTTTTT
CDR3aa: CASSSQGAGKLFF